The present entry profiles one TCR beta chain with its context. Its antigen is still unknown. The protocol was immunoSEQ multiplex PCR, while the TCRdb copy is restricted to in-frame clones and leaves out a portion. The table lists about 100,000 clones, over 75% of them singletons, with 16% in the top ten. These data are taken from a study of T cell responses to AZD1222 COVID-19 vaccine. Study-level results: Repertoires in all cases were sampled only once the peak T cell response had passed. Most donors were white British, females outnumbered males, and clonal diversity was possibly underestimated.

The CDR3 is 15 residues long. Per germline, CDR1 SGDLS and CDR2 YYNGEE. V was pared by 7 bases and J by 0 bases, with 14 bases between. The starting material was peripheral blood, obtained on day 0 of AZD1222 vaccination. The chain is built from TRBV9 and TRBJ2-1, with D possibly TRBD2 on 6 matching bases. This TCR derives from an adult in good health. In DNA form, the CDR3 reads TGTGCCAGCGGAACCGGGACTCGCTCCTACAATGAGCAGTTCTTC. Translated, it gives CASGTGTRSYNEQFF.